These 15 T cell receptor beta chains were sequenced from one sample in a study of T cell changes during pregnancy in multiple sclerosis. Only in-frame clones appear in the TCRdb table, and some are missing; sequencing was by immunoSEQ multiplex PCR. The data show about 40,000 clones, roughly nine tenths seen once. The sample was CD4+ T cells from peripheral blood mononuclear cells, taken before pregnancy. Source of these receptors: a female donor with multiple sclerosis, enrolled in a pregnancy study.

The chain has TRBV19 and TRBJ2-3; no definite D call. V lost 5 bases and J 7 bases, leaving 19 bases between the germline ends. From germline, CDR1 is LNHDA and CDR2 SQIVND (reference sequence). The CDR3 loop spans 15 amino acids. CDR3 amino acids: CASSLVTRTANTQYF. In DNA, the CDR3 is TGTGCCAGTAGTTTAGTTACTCGCACTGCGAATACGCAGTATTTT.

The rearrangement joins TRBV6-5 to TRBJ2-1; 7 nucleotides agree with TRBD2. The length of the CDR3 is 15 residues. J was trimmed by 6 bases and V by 1 base; bases with no gene match: 6. From germline, CDR1 is MNHEY and CDR2 SVGAGI. In DNA form, the CDR3 reads TGTGCCAGCAGTTACTTACAAGCGGGAAGCAATGAGCAGTTCTTC. Amino acids: CASSYLQAGSNEQFF.

The chain is built from TRBV5-1 and TRBJ2-4, with 10 bases aligning to TRBD1. The CDR3 runs to 17 residues. In germline, CDR1 is SGHRS, CDR2 YFSETQ. V shed 4 bases and J 0 bases; nucleotides not matched to a gene: 7. The CDR3 bases are TGCGCCAGCAGCGCCGGGACAGGGGTCATAGCCAAAAACATTCAGTACTTC. Translated, it gives CASSAGTGVIAKNIQYF.

This sequence joins TRBV15 and TRBJ2-7; 8 bases align to TRBD2. The V gene end was trimmed by 1 base and the J gene end by 1 base; junction bases not matched to a gene: 9. Germline-derived CDR1 and CDR2 are LNHNV and YYDKDF (reference sequence). The CDR3 covers 17 residues. This CDR3 reads CATSRVSGAGASYEQYF. CDR3 coding DNA: TGTGCCACCAGCAGAGTTTCAGGAGCGGGAGCTTCCTACGAGCAGTACTTC.

The chain uses TRBV11-3 and TRBJ2-1, with 13 bases aligning to TRBD2. The CDR3 length is 16 residues. The V segment lost 5 bases and the J segment 8 bases; nucleotides outside the gene matches: 9. CDR1 and CDR2 (germline): SGHNT, YENEEA. CDR3 sequence: CASSEGTSGISDEQFF. The CDR3 coding sequence is TGTGCCAGCAGCGAGGGGACTAGCGGGATCAGTGATGAGCAGTTCTTC.

The chain employs TRBV7-9 and TRBJ2-1; 13 bases map to TRBD2. The CDR3 is made up of 14 amino acids. After removal of 4 bases from V and 9 bases from J, the junction contained 3 bases not matched to a gene. The germline gives CDR1 SEHNR, CDR2 FQNEAQ (reference sequence). CDR3 sequence: CASSWTSGRTEQFF. The CDR3, as DNA: TGTGCCAGCAGCTGGACTAGCGGGAGAACTGAGCAGTTCTTC.

This chain uses TRBV5-6 with TRBJ2-4; 10 bases match TRBD1. The CDR3 contains 17 residues. V gave up 2 bases and J gave up 6 bases; unmatched junction bases: 11. Germline CDR1 and CDR2: SGHDT and YYEEEE. The CDR3 DNA reads as TGTGCCAGCAGCTTCAGACAGGGGGCTCTCCGTAGAAACATTCAGTACTTC. Protein product: CASSFRQGALRRNIQYF.

This clone was recorded a few times. This chain uses TRBV5-1 with TRBJ1-6; a possible D gene is TRBD1 (6 bases). The CDR3 totals 15 residues. Trimming cost V 0 bases and J 8 bases, with 12 bases left between them. The germline V gene encodes CDR1 SGHRS and CDR2 YFSETQ. CDR3 in DNA: TGCGCCAGCAGCTTGGAGGTAGGGGGGGATTCACCCCTCCACTTT. Protein: CASSLEVGGDSPLHF.

By share of the sample, this clone is medium-sized (0.01 to 0.1%). V gene TRBV2 combines with J gene TRBJ2-7; 8 bases agree with TRBD2. J lost 3 bases, V lost 3 bases, and 4 bases had no gene match. This CDR3 comprises 14 residues. Germline assignment: CDR1 SNHLY and CDR2 FYNNEI. The chain's CDR3 is CASSDTSGNYEQYF. Written as DNA, the CDR3 is TGTGCCAGCAGTGATACTAGCGGAAACTACGAGCAGTACTTC.

The chain uses TRBV6-5 and TRBJ2-1, with 10 bases fitting TRBD2. The trim removed 7 bases at V and 6 bases at J, leaving 9 bases unmatched. The germline V gene encodes CDR1 MNHEY and CDR2 SVGAGI. The CDR3 contains 15 residues. The CDR3 bases are TGTGCCAGCAATCCGGGACTAGCGTTTTTCAATGAGCAGTTCTTC. Amino acids: CASNPGLAFFNEQFF.

The rearrangement joins TRBV10-3 to TRBJ2-1, with 9 nucleotides matching TRBD1. Trimming at V came to 3 bases and at J to 3 bases, leaving 6 bases not matched to a gene. Germline V lookup: CDR1 ENHRY, CDR2 SYGVKD. This CDR3 spans 16 amino acids. The CDR3 reads CAISDRTGEHYNEQFF. The CDR3 DNA follows: TGTGCCATCAGTGATAGGACAGGGGAACACTACAATGAGCAGTTCTTC.

With respect to this clone: The sample contains more than one DNA sequence encoding this CDR3. The chain uses TRBV2 and TRBJ2-5; 12 positions match TRBD2. This CDR3 spans 14 amino acids. The germline CDR1 and CDR2 sequences are SNHLY and FYNNEI. Unmatched junction bases numbered 6, after V lost 6 bases and J lost 7 bases. The CDR3 DNA is TGTGCCAGCAGGGAACCTAGCGGGAGGGGGACCCAGTACTTC. The encoded protein is CASREPSGRGTQYF.

The V gene is TRBV19, the J gene TRBJ2-3; a weak D match, TRBD1 (5 bases). CDR3 length equals 15 residues. CDR1 LNHDA and CDR2 SQIVND come from the germline V gene (reference sequence). Trimming removed 1 base at V and 4 bases at J, with 12 bases between. The DNA for the CDR3 is TGTGCCAGTAGTATAGGGGCAGGGTTGGCAGATACGCAGTATTTT. Translated, it gives CASSIGAGLADTQYF.

The chain couples TRBV28 to TRBJ2-1; 10 nucleotides align to TRBD2. The CDR3 spans 15 residues. Trimming removed 7 bases from V and 8 bases from J; junction bases left unmatched: 11. Germline V gene data show CDR1 as MDHEN and CDR2 as SYDVKM. The CDR3 spells CASTKAGGPYHEQFF. CDR3 DNA: TGTGCCAGCACTAAAGCGGGAGGGCCGTATCATGAGCAGTTCTTC.

The rearrangement links TRBV6-1 to TRBJ2-3; no clear D gene. Germline CDR1 MNHNS, CDR2 SASEGT. V was cut by 2 bases and J by 8 bases, with 11 bases left in between. This CDR3 comprises 13 residues. CDR3 region: CASSERGPSTQYF. The CDR3, as DNA: TGTGCCAGCAGTGAACGAGGCCCGAGTACGCAGTATTTT.